This T cell receptor beta chain was obtained from a study of Ad26.COV2.S vaccination and SARS-CoV-2 variants. Study-level background: Ad26.COV2.S, an intramuscular injection, was given once or twice 56 days apart.

Described treatment: around 19 received Ad26.COV2.S at low or high dose, single or two shots; several received placebo; per-sample allocation not given. Sampling was performed 63 days after the first vaccine or placebo injection. In the vaccine, an Ad26 vector expressed the SARS-CoV-2 spike of the Wuhan strain. Trimming stripped 3 bases from V and 7 bases from J, with 15 bases between. CDR3 length: 14 amino acids. Per germline, CDR1 MDHEN and CDR2 SYDVKM. Profiling relied on immunoSEQ multiplex PCR, and the TCRdb table lists in-frame clones only, not all of them. The sample has some 480,000 clones; approximately 88% are singletons.

Sequencing used peripheral blood, obtained in a trial of Ad26.COV2.S vaccine versus placebo. The receptor's source is a person between 18 and 65 years old who received the Ad26.COV2.S COVID-19 vaccine or a placebo. The chain joins TRBV28 to TRBJ1-2; D possibly corresponds to TRBD1 (5 bases). For the CDR3, the DNA is TGTGCCAGCAGTTTTCAGGGAAAGTATAGTGGCTACACCTTC. This sequence encodes CASSFQGKYSGYTF.